A selection of T cell receptor beta chains follows, all from one sample in a study of blood T cell repertoires in COVID-19. Clones were read by immunoSEQ multiplex PCR, and TCRdb kept only the in-frame ones, dropping some. The sample has roughly 150,000 clones; under 90% are singletons. The source material was peripheral blood. These receptor sequences come from a woman older than 75 with acute or convalescent COVID-19. Each CDR3 is given with its conserved first and last residue. The D gene is left open where the match is weak. Size values are once, few and many counts, or a class for expanded clones, and some rows have none.

d_gene,v_gene,abundance,j_gene,CDR3nt,CDR3aa
.,TRBV7-2,.,TRBJ1-5,TGTGCCAGCAGCTTTTCCGGGAATCAGCCCCAGCATTTT,CASSFSGNQPQHF
TRBD1,TRBV4-1,.,TRBJ1-1,TGCGCCAGCGGGGTAGGGACAGGGGGACTCACTGAAGCTTTCTTT,CASGVGTGGLTEAFF
.,TRBV3-1/TRBV3-2,.,TRBJ1-6,TGTGCCAGCAGCCAGACCCGGGATTCACCCCTCCACTTT,CASSQTRDSPLHF
.,TRBV20-1,.,TRBJ2-6,TGCAGTGCTAGTTTGGCGGCTGGGGCCAACGTCCTGACTTTC,CSASLAAGANVLTF
.,TRBV19,.,TRBJ1-1,TGTGCCAGTAGTATAGACGTCCTGAACACTGAAGCTTTCTTT,CASSIDVLNTEAFF
TRBD2,TRBV9,.,TRBJ2-5,TGTGCCAGCAGCGAGGCGGGACTAGCGGGGCTGGAGACCCAGTACTTC,CASSEAGLAGLETQYF
.,TRBV5-1,many,TRBJ1-1,TGCGCCAGCAGCTTGGGAGTACGCCAGAACACTGAAGCTTTCTTT,CASSLGVRQNTEAFF
.,TRBV4-3,once,TRBJ2-1,TGCGCCAGCAGCCAAGAATCGGTATACAATGAGCAGTTCTTC,CASSQESVYNEQFF
.,TRBV29-1,.,TRBJ1-3,TGCAGCGTTACTCCGTCGGGTCTTGATGGAAACACCATATATTTT,CSVTPSGLDGNTIYF
.,TRBV9,.,TRBJ1-3,TGTGCCAGCAGCGCCAACCTGGTGGCCGCTGGAAACACCATATATTTT,CASSANLVAAGNTIYF
TRBD1,TRBV5-1,once,TRBJ2-7,TGCGCCAGCAGCTCCCTTCGACAGGGGGAAGAGCAGTACTTC,CASSSLRQGEEQYF
TRBD2,TRBV28,.,TRBJ2-3,TGTGCCAGCAGTCCCTCCCCGGGGGGGCTAACAGATACGCAGTATTTT,CASSPSPGGLTDTQYF
.,TRBV19,.,TRBJ1-1,TGTGCCAGTAGTATACAGGGGAGAGGGACTGAAGCTTTCTTT,CASSIQGRGTEAFF
.,TRBV15,.,TRBJ2-6,TGTGCCACCAGCAGAGATTTGAGCTCTGGGGCCAACGTCCTGACTTTC,CATSRDLSSGANVLTF
.,TRBV4-1,.,TRBJ2-6,TGCGCCAGCAGCCAAATAACAGGGTCTGGGGCCAACGTCCTGACTTTC,CASSQITGSGANVLTF
.,TRBV5-6,.,TRBJ2-1,TGTGCCAGCAGCTTTTCCGGGAGAAAGTACAATGAGCAGTTCTTC,CASSFSGRKYNEQFF
TRBD1,TRBV27,.,TRBJ1-5,TGTGCCAGCAGGCCGGGACAGTACTCAAATCAGCCCCAGCATTTT,CASRPGQYSNQPQHF
TRBD1,TRBV7-8,.,TRBJ1-2,TGTGCCAGCAGCCTCCTTCAGGGGGATAACTATGGCTACACCTTC,CASSLLQGDNYGYTF
.,TRBV28,.,TRBJ1-6,TGTGCCAGCAGTCTCCAGCAGGGAAATAATTCACCCCTCCACTTT,CASSLQQGNNSPLHF
TRBD2,TRBV24-1,.,TRBJ2-1,TGTGCCACCAGTGGTTCAGGACTAGCGGGTGGCAATGAGCAGTTCTTC,CATSGSGLAGGNEQFF
.,TRBV3-1/TRBV3-2,.,TRBJ1-1,TGTGCCAGCAGCCAAGCAAGACAGTACACTGAAGCTTTCTTT,CASSQARQYTEAFF
TRBD2,TRBV3-1/TRBV3-2,.,TRBJ2-1,TGTGCCAGCAGCCAAGTCGGGGGGGCCCATGAGCAGTTCTTC,CASSQVGGAHEQFF
TRBD2,TRBV10-3,.,TRBJ2-1,TGTGCCATCCGCAAGGGGGGATCCGGGACTAGCGGGAGGGGAGTCAATGAGCAGTTCTTC,CAIRKGGSGTSGRGVNEQFF
TRBD2,TRBV9,once,TRBJ2-1,TGTGCCAGCAGCGTACGTAGCCTAGCGGGAGAAAATGAGCAGTTCTTC,CASSVRSLAGENEQFF
TRBD2,TRBV5-1,once,TRBJ2-3,TGCGCCAGTCGGGGAGCTAGCGGGGTGACAGATACGCAGTATTTT,CASRGASGVTDTQYF
TRBD1,TRBV28,.,TRBJ1-1,TGTGCCAGCAGTTTGGGACAGGGGAACACTGAAGCTTTCTTT,CASSLGQGNTEAFF
.,TRBV6-5,.,TRBJ1-3,TGTGCCAGCAGAGACGGAGGGCTCGCTGGAAACACCATATATTTT,CASRDGGLAGNTIYF
.,TRBV3-1/TRBV3-2,.,TRBJ1-5,TGTGCCAGCAGCCAAGGGGCCTTGTCCCAGCCCCAGCATTTT,CASSQGALSQPQHF
TRBD1,TRBV14,.,TRBJ2-5,TGTGCCAGCAGCCAAGATCTTGGGACAGGGTCGGAGACCCAGTACTTC,CASSQDLGTGSETQYF
TRBD2,TRBV7-2,.,TRBJ2-3,TGTGCCAGCACCCTGTCGGGGCGGGGGGGATCAGATACGCAGTATTTT,CASTLSGRGGSDTQYF
TRBD1,TRBV3-1/TRBV3-2,.,TRBJ2-2,TGTGCCAGCAGCCGCAGGACAGGGTCCGCCGGGGAGCTGTTTTTT,CASSRRTGSAGELFF
TRBD1,TRBV2,.,TRBJ1-2,TGTGCCAGCTCTCGACAGGGGACGGGCTACACCTTC,CASSRQGTGYTF
.,TRBV4-3,.,TRBJ1-5,TGCGCCAGCAGCCAAGAAAGAGCGGGATATAGCAATCAGCCCCAGCATTTT,CASSQERAGYSNQPQHF
.,TRBV4-3,.,TRBJ1-5,TGCGCCAGCAGCTACGGGGTTAGCAATCAGCCCCAGCATTTT,CASSYGVSNQPQHF
.,TRBV7-9,.,TRBJ1-1,TGTGCCAGCAGCCTTTCAACTTCAGGGACTGGGGCTTTCTTT,CASSLSTSGTGAFF
TRBD1,TRBV5-1,.,TRBJ1-2,TGCGCCAGCAGCTTGGACAGGGGTTATGGCTACACCTTC,CASSLDRGYGYTF
.,TRBV9,.,TRBJ1-2,TGTGCCAGCAGCGCCAACAGAAACTATGGCTACACCTTC,CASSANRNYGYTF